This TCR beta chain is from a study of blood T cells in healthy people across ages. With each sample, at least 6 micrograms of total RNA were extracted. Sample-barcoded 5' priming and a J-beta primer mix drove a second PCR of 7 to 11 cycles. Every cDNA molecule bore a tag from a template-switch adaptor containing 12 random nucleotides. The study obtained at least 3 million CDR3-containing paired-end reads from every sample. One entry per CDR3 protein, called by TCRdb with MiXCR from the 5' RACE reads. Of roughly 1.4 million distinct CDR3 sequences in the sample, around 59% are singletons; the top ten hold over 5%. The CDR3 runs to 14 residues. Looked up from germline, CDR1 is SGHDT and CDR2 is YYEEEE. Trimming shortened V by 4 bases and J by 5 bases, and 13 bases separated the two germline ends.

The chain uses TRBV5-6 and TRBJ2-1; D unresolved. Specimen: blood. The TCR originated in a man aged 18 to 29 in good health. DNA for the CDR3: TGTGCCAGCAGCCCGAGTTGGTCAGACAATGAGCAGTTCTTC. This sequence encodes CASSPSWSDNEQFF.